The next 22 T cell receptor beta chains were all read from a single sample in a study of early T cells in non-severe SARS-CoV-2 infection. One entry per CDR3 protein, called by TCRdb with MiXCR from the 5' RACE reads. The data show approximately 98,000 distinct CDR3 sequences, about 12% seen once. Material: whole blood. The receptors come from an adult who was a healthcare worker with PCR-confirmed SARS-CoV-2 infection or an uninfected control (not recorded which).

This clonotype was detected only a few times. J is TRBJ2-7 and V is TRBV7-6, with 9 bases identical to TRBD2. The CDR3 has 17 residues. Losses at the gene ends were 5 bases for V and 0 bases for J; bases not matched to a gene: 11. Per the germline V gene, CDR1 is SGHVS and CDR2 is FNYEAQ. DNA for the CDR3: TGTGCCAGCAGCCCTTTCCCTCTAGCGGGGAGCTCCTACGAGCAGTACTTC. Translation gives CASSPFPLAGSSYEQYF.

This chain joins TRBV7-2 and TRBJ2-7; possible D gene TRBD2, 6 bases. This CDR3 region has 16 residues. Germline V CDR1 and CDR2: SGHTA, FQGNSA. V gave up 1 base and J gave up 2 bases, with 15 bases separating them. The CDR3: CASSLVSGLAAYEQYF. The CDR3 bases are TGTGCCAGCAGCTTAGTCTCGGGACTCGCCGCCTACGAGCAGTACTTC.

V usage is TRBV6-1 and J usage is TRBJ2-7; D possibly matches TRBD1 or TRBD2 (6 bases each). Trimming cost V 6 bases and J 2 bases, with 14 bases left between them. The CDR3 contains 14 residues. Per germline, CDR1 MNHNS and CDR2 SASEGT. The DNA of the CDR3 is TGTGCCAGCAGCGGCGGGACACGGACCTACGAGCAGTACTTC. Translation: CASSGGTRTYEQYF.

This chain joins TRBV5-1 and TRBJ1-2; D ambiguous. Germline-derived CDR1 and CDR2 are SGHRS and YFSETQ. The CDR3 consists of 15 residues. V gave up 0 bases and J gave up 2 bases, with 11 bases separating them. The CDR3 spells CASSLERRGNYGYTF. CDR3 bases: TGCGCCAGCAGCTTGGAACGGCGAGGGAACTATGGCTACACCTTC. The whole variable domain, filled in from reference TRBV5-1 and TRBJ1-2, reads KAGVTQTPRYLIKTRGQQVTLSCSPISGHRSVSWYQQTPGQGLQFLFEYFSETQRNKGNFPGRFSGRQFSNSRSEMNVSTLELGDSALYLCASSLERRGNYGYTFGSGTRLTVV.

The sample holds many counts of this clonotype. The rearrangement uses TRBV5-1 and TRBJ2-3; 9 positions match TRBD2. The V gene end was trimmed by 2 bases and the J gene end by 0 bases; junction bases not matched to a gene: 10. This CDR3 contains 18 residues. Germline lookup yields CDR1 SGHRS and CDR2 YFSETQ. The CDR3, as DNA: TGCGCCAGCAGCTTCCGTTGGTCTAGCGGGACTAGCACAGATACGCAGTATTTT. The encoded protein is CASSFRWSSGTSTDTQYF.

As for this clonotype: This may be a read error: a much more frequent sequence differs by one nucleotide. The DNA for the CDR3 is TGCAGTGCTGGAGATGCGAACCTGAAAGCCACTGAAGTTTTCTTT. This encodes CSAGDANLKATEVFF. The chain carries TRBV20-1 and TRBJ1-1; no clear D. This CDR3 comprises 15 residues. Germline values: CDR1 DFQATT, CDR2 SNEGSKA (reference sequence).

The chain has TRBV11-2 and TRBJ2-2; TRBD2 matches at 13 bases. The germline CDR1 and CDR2 sequences are SGHAT and FQNNGV. Germline trimming cut 6 bases from V and 5 bases from J; bases unmatched to any gene: 6. The CDR3 totals 16 residues. The CDR3 DNA sequence: TGTGCCAGCAGGAGACTAGCGGGAGGTCTAACCGGGGAGCTGTTTTTT. It is translated as CASRRLAGGLTGELFF.

On this clonotype: It may be a read error: a sequence one base away is much more abundant. This chain uses TRBV7-3 with TRBJ2-1; TRBD2 might be the D (5 bases). Germline V CDR1 and CDR2: SGHTA, FQGTGA. The CDR3 is 15 residues long. The CDR3 region has the DNA TGTGCCAGCAGCTCCGGACTCCTATCCTACAGTGAGCAGTTCTTC. This gives the protein CASSSGLLSYSEQFF. Variable domain in full (rest from reference TRBV7-3 and TRBJ2-1): GAGVSQTPSNKVTEKGKYVELRCDPISGHTALYWYRQSLGQGPEFLIYFQGTGAADDSGLPNDRFFAVRPEGSVSTLKIQRTERGDSAVYLCASSSGLLSYSEQFFGPGTRLTVL.

This clonotype was seen more than once but under ten times. The chain employs TRBV9 and TRBJ2-1; either TRBD1 or TRBD2 may supply D (5 bases each). In germline, CDR1 is SGDLS, CDR2 YYNGEE. The V gene lost 5 bases and the J gene lost 7 bases, with 19 bases spanning the gap. The CDR3 is 15 amino acids. The CDR3 bases are TGTGCCAGCAGTTATTCCGGGACGAGGGGTAATGAGCAGTTCTTC. It yields the protein CASSYSGTRGNEQFF.

This clonotype was seen many times. The genes are TRBV18 and TRBJ1-2; D unclear. Per germline, CDR1 KGHSH and CDR2 LQKENI. V was trimmed by 2 bases and J by 5 bases, leaving 12 bases between them. The CDR3 loop spans 14 amino acids. The CDR3 is CASSPRESSYGYTF. CDR3 in DNA: TGTGCCAGCTCACCAAGGGAAAGCAGTTATGGCTACACCTTC.

This clonotype has ten or more counts. The genes are TRBV7-9 and TRBJ2-5; no clear D. Trimming removed 4 bases from V and 1 base from J, with 10 bases in between. Germline assignment: CDR1 SEHNR and CDR2 FQNEAQ (reference sequence). This CDR3 is 14 amino acids long. The CDR3 is CASSSVWVQETQYF. The CDR3 nucleotides are TGTGCCAGCAGCTCGGTCTGGGTCCAAGAGACCCAGTACTTC.

The genes are TRBV29-1 and TRBJ2-7; possibly TRBD1 for D (6 bases). Trimming took 1 base from V and 5 from J, leaving 21 bases between them. Germline V CDR1 and CDR2: SQVTM, ANQGSEA. There are 16 residues in the CDR3. The CDR3 loop is CSVEAKGPTGLDEQYF. CDR3 DNA sequence: TGCAGCGTTGAAGCCAAGGGCCCGACAGGACTCGACGAGCAGTACTTC.

CDR3 sequence (DNA): TGTGCCAGCACAGAGACTAGCGGCACCGGGGAGCTGTTTTTT. This sequence encodes CASTETSGTGELFF. The rearrangement joins TRBV6-6 to TRBJ2-2; 9 bases are shared with TRBD2. With V trimmed by 7 bases and J by 4 bases, 4 bases remained unmatched. CDR1 and CDR2 (germline): MNHNY, SVGAGI (reference sequence). This CDR3 contains 14 residues.

The chain joins TRBV14 to TRBJ2-3, with TRBD2 matching over 16 bases. The CDR3 covers 18 residues. The J segment lost 4 bases and the V segment lost 5 bases, leaving 9 bases of the junction unmatched. CDR1 is SGHDN, CDR2 FVKESK, per germline. CDR3 DNA: TGTGCCAGCAGCTTGGGACTAGCGGGGGGGCCGATCGCAGATACGCAGTATTTT. Its translation is CASSLGLAGGPIADTQYF.

V gene TRBV7-6 combines with J gene TRBJ1-1; perhaps TRBD1 as D (5 bases). In germline, CDR1 is SGHVS, CDR2 FNYEAQ. This CDR3 is 14 amino acids long. The V and J ends lost 0 bases and 4 bases respectively, with 9 bases between them. The CDR3 reads CASSLAPRGTEAFF. The CDR3 DNA sequence: TGTGCCAGCAGCTTAGCTCCGAGGGGCACTGAAGCTTTCTTT.

This rearrangement joins TRBV10-2 to TRBJ2-7; possibly TRBD1 for D (5 bases). The CDR3 is 14 amino acids. CDR1 and CDR2 (germline): WSHSY, SAAADI. V was pared by 0 bases and J by 3 bases, with 9 bases between. DNA for the CDR3: TGCGCCAGCAGTGAGTCGGCAGGGTTCTACGAGCAGTACTTC. It specifies CASSESAGFYEQYF.

This chain joins TRBV2 and TRBJ1-4; perhaps TRBD1 as D (5 bases). V lost 7 bases and J 0 bases, leaving 15 bases between the germline ends. Looked up from germline, CDR1 is SNHLY and CDR2 is FYNNEI. The CDR3 spans 16 residues. CDR3 in DNA: TGTGCCAGCACTTTTGGGGCGGACACAACTAATGAAAAACTGTTTTTT. Translating it yields CASTFGADTTNEKLFF.

This clonotype was recorded a few times. The chain has TRBV7-9 and TRBJ1-1; 9 bases are a match to TRBD1. Germline trimming cut 3 bases from V and 7 bases from J; bases unmatched to any gene: 6. This CDR3 is 14 amino acids long. Per the germline V gene, CDR1 is SEHNR and CDR2 is FQNEAQ (reference sequence). This CDR3 is CASSFGTGTIEAFF. The CDR3 bases are TGTGCCAGCAGCTTTGGGACAGGGACGATTGAAGCTTTCTTT.

The chain combines TRBV7-2 with TRBJ2-3; a weak D match, TRBD2 (5 bases). Germline lookup yields CDR1 SGHTA and CDR2 FQGNSA. V was trimmed by 3 bases and J by 2 bases, leaving 21 bases between them. CDR3 length: 18 amino acids. In DNA form, the CDR3 reads TGTGCCAGCAGCTTCGGATTTCGAGGGATTGACAACACAGATACGCAGTATTTT. Translation gives CASSFGFRGIDNTDTQYF.

Notes on this clonotype: A much larger clone lies a single base off, so this may be a read error. The chain couples TRBV6-1 to TRBJ2-1, with D perhaps TRBD1 (6 bases). This CDR3 is built from 15 residues. V lost 1 base, J lost 6 bases, and 13 bases lay in between. Germline V gene data show CDR1 as MNHNS and CDR2 as SASEGT. The CDR3 DNA is TGTGCCAGCAGTGAAGTCAGGGGTCCCTGCAATGAGCAGTTCTTC. This codes for CASSEVRGPCNEQFF.

There are many counts of this clonotype. The V call is TRBV24-1, the J call TRBJ1-2, with D perhaps matching TRBD1 (5 bases). Trimming shortened V by 0 bases and J by 0 bases, and 10 bases separated the two germline ends. Germline-derived CDR1 and CDR2 are KGHDR and SFDVKD. The CDR3 is 16 residues long. The CDR3 is CATSDLLKGSNYGYTF. CDR3 nucleotide sequence: TGTGCCACCAGTGATTTGCTTAAGGGGTCTAACTATGGCTACACCTTC.

The V call is TRBV20-1, the J call TRBJ1-3; TRBD1 is a possible D gene (5 bases). V lost 6 bases to trimming and J lost 4 bases, with 16 bases between them. Germline V CDR1 and CDR2: DFQATT, SNEGSKA (reference sequence). The CDR3 runs to 14 residues. The CDR3 DNA reads as TGCAGTGCAAAATGGGGGGGTAGAGGAAACACCATATATTTT. Protein: CSAKWGGRGNTIYF.